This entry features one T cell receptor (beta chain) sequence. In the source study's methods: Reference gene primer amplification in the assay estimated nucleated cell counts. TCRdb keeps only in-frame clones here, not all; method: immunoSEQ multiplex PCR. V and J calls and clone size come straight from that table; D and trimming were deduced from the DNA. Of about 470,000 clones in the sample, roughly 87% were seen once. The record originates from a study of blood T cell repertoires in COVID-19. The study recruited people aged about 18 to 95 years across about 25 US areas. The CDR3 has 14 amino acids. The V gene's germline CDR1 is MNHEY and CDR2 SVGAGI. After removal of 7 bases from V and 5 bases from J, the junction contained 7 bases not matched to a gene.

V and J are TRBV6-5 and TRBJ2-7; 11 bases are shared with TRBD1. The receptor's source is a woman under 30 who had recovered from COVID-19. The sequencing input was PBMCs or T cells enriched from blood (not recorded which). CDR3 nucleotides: TGTGCCAGCAATCCCCGGGACAGGGGGAACGAGCAGTACTTC. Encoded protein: CASNPRDRGNEQYF.